A single T cell receptor (beta chain) is shown here with its context. This entry belongs to a study of blood T cell repertoires in COVID-19. Data came from immunoSEQ multiplex PCR; TCRdb stores just in-frame clones and leaves some out. The data hold tens of thousands of clones, with under 90% observed a single time. The TCR sequence derives from a man aged 45-65 years with active COVID-19. The sequencing input was peripheral blood.

The CDR3 is CASSLVSTSGYNEQFF. The DNA for the CDR3 is TGTGCCAGCAGCTTAGTTTCGACTAGCGGTTACAATGAGCAGTTCTTC. The chain recombines TRBV7-6 with TRBJ2-1, with 9 bases fitting TRBD2. The trim removed 1 base at V and 4 bases at J, leaving 5 bases unmatched. The CDR3 is 16 residues long. In germline, CDR1 is SGHVS, CDR2 FNYEAQ.